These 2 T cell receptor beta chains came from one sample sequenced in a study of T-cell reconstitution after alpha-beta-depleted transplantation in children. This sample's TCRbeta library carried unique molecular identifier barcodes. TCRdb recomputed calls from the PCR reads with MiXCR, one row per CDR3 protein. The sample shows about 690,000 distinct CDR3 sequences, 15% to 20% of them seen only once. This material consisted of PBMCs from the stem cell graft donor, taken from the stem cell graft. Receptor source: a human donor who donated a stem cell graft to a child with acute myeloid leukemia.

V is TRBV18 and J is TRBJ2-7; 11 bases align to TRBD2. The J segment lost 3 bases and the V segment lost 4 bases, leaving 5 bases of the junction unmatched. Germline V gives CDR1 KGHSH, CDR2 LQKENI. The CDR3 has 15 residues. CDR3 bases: TGTGCCAGCTCACAAGGGACTAGCGGAGACTACGAGCAGTACGTC. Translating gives CASSQGTSGDYEQYV.

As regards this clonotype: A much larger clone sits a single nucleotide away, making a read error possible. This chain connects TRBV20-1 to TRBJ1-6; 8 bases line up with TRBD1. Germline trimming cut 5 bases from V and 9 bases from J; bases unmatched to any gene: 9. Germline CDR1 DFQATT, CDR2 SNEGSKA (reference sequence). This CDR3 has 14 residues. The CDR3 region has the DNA TGCAGTGCTCGAAAGACAGGGGCTTCTTCACCCCTCCACTTT. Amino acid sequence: CSARKTGASSPLHF.